This T cell receptor (beta chain) was retrieved from a study of cytotoxic CD8 clonotypes in ibrutinib-treated CLL. For the study at large: By median around 66 months, approximately twelve had progressed and some 14 stayed remitted; responses had been 2 complete and approximately 24 partial. Response material was collected after a median around 12 months of treatment, range 6 to 36.

TCRdb's copy holds only in-frame clones and misses some; the assay was immunoSEQ multiplex PCR. The sample includes roughly 29,000 clones, about 78% of them seen just once. Genomic DNA in a quantity of about 2 micrograms was derived from cryopreserved PBMCs for TCR beta libraries. Looked up from germline, CDR1 is MNHEY and CDR2 is SMNVEV (reference sequence). Trimming shortened V by 1 base and J by 3 bases, and 10 bases separated the two germline ends. This CDR3 has 14 residues. This clonotype was obtained from a human donor with chronic lymphocytic leukemia. The sample was PBMCs, taken after 36 months of ibrutinib treatment. V is TRBV27 and J is TRBJ2-7, with unresolved D. In DNA form, the CDR3 reads TGTGCCAGCAGTTTATTTGGGGATGGCTACGAGCAGTACTTC. Translating it yields CASSLFGDGYEQYF.